This T cell receptor beta chain was retrieved from a study of T cells in Graves' hyperthyroidism and ophthalmopathy. Study findings and constraints: Most clonotypes expanded in thyroid above 0.001 were likewise present in blood. Ophthalmopathy was separated from stable hyperthyroidism by a 13 V-J model.

The investigators amplified TCR beta CDR3 regions from RNA transcripts. HTBI primers drove first-round RT-PCR of the TCR CDR3. TCRdb used MiXCR to reprocess the multiplex PCR reads, holding one entry per CDR3 protein. The sample has roughly 110,000 distinct CDR3 sequences, roughly 15% seen once; the top ten hold about 44%. In this sample, this clonotype turned up many times. The antigen remains undetermined. V was clipped by 6 bases and J by 5 bases, with 14 bases between them. The CDR3 has 13 amino acids. Germline CDR1 MDHEN, CDR2 SYDVKM. Not enrolled were patients with uncontrolled infection, other autoimmune disease, pregnancy or lactation.

The sequence was collected from a woman aged 45-65 years with Graves' hyperthyroidism. Sequencing was performed on blood. This chain uses TRBV28 with TRBJ2-7; D gene uncertain. The DNA of the CDR3 is TGTGCCAGCAGCACACCGGCTAAGGACGAGCAGTACTTC. Amino acid sequence: CASSTPAKDEQYF.